Following are 20 T cell receptor beta chains from one sample sequenced in a study of human T cells and chemical hapten exposure. The time point: pre-sensitization, week 0. The treatment here: therapeutic diphenylcyclopropenone sensitization with weekly scalp DPC. TCRdb processed the RACE reads anew with MiXCR; each CDR3 protein has one entry. The data contain about 80,000 distinct CDR3 sequences, about 14% of them singletons. The sequenced sample was whole blood, obtained in connection with sensitization to the hapten diphenylcyclopropenone (DPC). The receptors stem from a woman aged 45-65 years with alopecia areata. Some clones in this sample may be carry-over from other donors' samples.

This clonotype was recorded at least ten times. This rearrangement joins TRBV29-1 to TRBJ2-2, with D possibly being TRBD1 (5 bases). The CDR3 runs 12 residues. Germline V gene sequence: CDR1 SQVTM, CDR2 ANQGSEA. V lost 5 bases and J lost 1, with 5 bases in between. Here the CDR3 DNA reads TGCAGCGTTAGGGGGAACACCGGGGAGCTGTTTTTT. It codes for CSVRGNTGELFF.

The table lists this clonotype with a few counts. The V and J genes are TRBV6-2 or TRBV6-3 and TRBJ1-2, with TRBD1 matching over 7 bases. The CDR3 length is 15 residues. Germline V gene lookup returns CDR1 MNHEY and CDR2 SVGEGT. After removal of 5 bases from V and 0 bases from J, the junction contained 6 bases not matched to a gene. DNA of the CDR3: TGTGCCAGCAGTCCCGGGACAGTATCTAACTATGGCTACACCTTC. This gives the protein CASSPGTVSNYGYTF.

V is TRBV5-6 and J is TRBJ2-5; no clear D gene. Trimming shortened V by 4 bases and J by 10 bases, and 11 bases separated the two germline ends. This CDR3 comprises 11 residues. Germline assignment: CDR1 SGHDT and CDR2 YYEEEE. CDR3 bases: TGTGCCAGCAGCAAAGATGTTGGCCAGTACTTC. It translates to CASSKDVGQYF.

This clonotype was picked up many times. The chain couples TRBV11-2 to TRBJ2-2; D gene ambiguous. CDR1 and CDR2 from the germline V gene are SGHAT and FQNNGV. V was trimmed by 3 bases and J by 1 base, leaving 3 bases between them. The CDR3 consists of 13 residues. The CDR3 spells CASSFLNTGELFF. Here the CDR3 DNA reads TGTGCCAGCAGCTTCTTGAACACCGGGGAGCTGTTTTTT.

The rearrangement links TRBV9 to TRBJ1-1; TRBD1 aligns across 7 bases. CDR1 and CDR2 (germline): SGDLS, YYNGEE. V shed 3 bases and J 10 bases; nucleotides not matched to a gene: 12. CDR3 length: 14 amino acids. The CDR3 region has the DNA TGTGCCAGCAGCGCAATCCAAGGGGGCGGAGGAGCTTTCTTT. Translated, it gives CASSAIQGGGGAFF.

This clonotype was seen more than once but under ten times. The CDR3 here is CASSLENNSPLHF. CDR3 coding DNA: TGCGCCAGCAGCTTGGAGAATAATTCACCCCTCCACTTT. This chain uses TRBV5-1 with TRBJ1-6; D ambiguous. The CDR3 loop spans 13 amino acids. V lost 0 bases to trimming and J lost 5 bases, with 3 bases between them. The germline V gene has CDR1 SGHRS and CDR2 YFSETQ. Full variable domain (remainder filled in from reference TRBV5-1 and TRBJ1-6): KAGVTQTPRYLIKTRGQQVTLSCSPISGHRSVSWYQQTPGQGLQFLFEYFSETQRNKGNFPGRFSGRQFSNSRSEMNVSTLELGDSALYLCASSLENNSPLHFGNGTRLTVT.

This clonotype was observed a handful of times. The chain has TRBV29-1 and TRBJ1-2; D ambiguous. V lost 6 bases and J 0 bases, leaving 14 bases between the germline ends. The CDR3 has 14 residues. CDR1 is SQVTM, CDR2 ANQGSEA, per germline. In nucleotides, the CDR3 is TGCAGCGTGTCCACCACCGCCGCTAACTATGGCTACACCTTC. Translating it yields CSVSTTAANYGYTF.

This chain joins TRBV2 and TRBJ2-7, with D hard to call. Trimming cost V 5 bases and J 2 bases, with 10 bases left between them. CDR3 length equals 13 residues. Germline-derived CDR1 and CDR2 are SNHLY and FYNNEI. CDR3 sequence reads: CASSLSVAYEQYF. Here the CDR3 DNA reads TGTGCCAGCAGTTTGTCAGTTGCCTACGAGCAGTACTTC.

The rearrangement joins TRBV20-1 to TRBJ1-6; D remains unclear. CDR1 is DFQATT and CDR2 is SNEGSKA in the germline V gene (reference sequence). V was pared by 2 bases and J by 6 bases, with 11 bases between. The CDR3 is 14 amino acids. CDR3 sequence reads: CSARTARTNSPLHF. In nucleotides, the CDR3 is TGCAGTGCTAGAACAGCTCGTACTAATTCACCCCTCCACTTT.

The chain has TRBV18 and TRBJ2-1; D is undetermined. Germline CDR1 KGHSH, CDR2 LQKENI. The germline V and J ends were trimmed by 3 bases and 6 bases, with 9 bases remaining between them. There are 13 residues in the CDR3. The CDR3 DNA follows: TGTGCCAGCTCACCCACATATGGCAATGAGCAGTTCTTC. It specifies CASSPTYGNEQFF.

This clonotype has more than one count but fewer than ten. This chain connects TRBV19 to TRBJ2-1; D tentatively fits TRBD1 or TRBD2 (5 bases each). V was trimmed by 3 bases and J by 7 bases, leaving 16 bases between them. Per germline, CDR1 LNHDA and CDR2 SQIVND (reference sequence). The CDR3 is 15 residues long. This chain's CDR3 is CASSIRDGFGNEQFF. The DNA for the CDR3 is TGTGCCAGTAGTATCCGGGACGGGTTTGGGAATGAGCAGTTCTTC.

This clonotype was found a few times. This sequence joins TRBV11-2 and TRBJ2-3; D not certain. This CDR3 is built from 13 residues. Deletions cut 1 base from V and 2 bases from J, with 4 bases between. Germline values: CDR1 SGHAT, CDR2 FQNNGV. In DNA, the CDR3 is TGTGCCAGCAGCTTAGTCATCACAGATACGCAGTATTTT. Its translation is CASSLVITDTQYF.

The sample holds a few counts of this clonotype. The chain joins TRBV29-1 to TRBJ2-1; D gene ambiguous. Looked up from germline, CDR1 is SQVTM and CDR2 is ANQGSEA. The length of the CDR3 is 10 residues. The germline V and J ends were trimmed by 7 bases and 10 bases, with 11 bases remaining between them. The CDR3 is CSARVGEQFF. The CDR3, as DNA: TGCAGCGCCCGTGTGGGAGAGCAGTTCTTC.

This chain joins TRBV12-3 or TRBV12-4 and TRBJ2-1; tentatively, D is TRBD2 (6 bases). The CDR3 is 14 amino acids. V lost 1 base, J lost 8 bases, and 12 bases lay in between. The CDR3 reads CASSLGLAWDEQFF. In nucleotides, the CDR3 is TGTGCCAGCAGTTTAGGGCTAGCGTGGGATGAGCAGTTCTTC.

Many counts were recorded for this clonotype. V is TRBV29-1 and J is TRBJ1-1; 8 bases agree with TRBD1. The CDR3 extends over 14 amino acids. From germline, CDR1 is SQVTM and CDR2 ANQGSEA. V trimming: 7 bases; J trimming: 4 bases; junction bases outside the gene matches: 11. The CDR3, as DNA: TGCAGCGAGACCGGGACAGGAGGGATCACTGAAGCTTTCTTT. It translates to CSETGTGGITEAFF.

The chain employs TRBV3-1 and TRBJ1-6, with D unresolved. Germline-derived CDR1 and CDR2 are LGHDT and YNNKEL (reference sequence). The germline V and J ends were trimmed by 4 bases and 7 bases, with 11 bases remaining between them. The CDR3 contains 14 residues. CDR3 DNA: TGTGCCAGCAGCCCTCTAGTAGGGAATTCACCCCTCCACTTT. Translated, it gives CASSPLVGNSPLHF.

The chain uses TRBV5-1 and TRBJ1-1, with D tentatively TRBD1 (5 bases). The germline V gene has CDR1 SGHRS and CDR2 YFSETQ. The CDR3 extends over 20 amino acids. Trimming took off 4 bases at V and 0 bases at J, with 28 bases between the two ends. The CDR3 bases are TGCGCCAGCAGCGGTAGGGTGAACAGAGGGAAGTGGGGCATGAACACTGAAGCTTTCTTT. Its protein product is CASSGRVNRGKWGMNTEAFF.

The chain is built from TRBV11-2 and TRBJ2-7, with D possibly matching TRBD1 (5 bases). The CDR3 has 14 residues. Trimming took 1 base from V and 6 from J, leaving 13 bases between them. The germline V gene has CDR1 SGHAT and CDR2 FQNNGV. The CDR3 protein is CASSLGQPRGEQYF. The CDR3 coding sequence is TGTGCCAGCAGCTTAGGACAGCCAAGGGGCGAGCAGTACTTC.

Here the CDR3 DNA reads TGTGCCAGTATCGGGGTCGGTTCGTACAATGAGCAGTTCTTC. This translates into CASIGVGSYNEQFF. The V gene is TRBV28, the J gene TRBJ2-1; possibly TRBD2 for D (5 bases). Per germline, CDR1 MDHEN and CDR2 SYDVKM. V gave up 9 bases and J gave up 4 bases, with 16 bases separating them. CDR3 size: 14 residues. Drawing the rest from reference TRBV28 and TRBJ2-1, the complete variable domain is DVKVTQSSRYLVKRTGEKVFLECVQDMDHENMFWYRQDPGLGLRLIYFSYDVKMKEKGDIPEGYSVSREKKERFSLILESASTNQTSMYLCASIGVGSYNEQFFGPGTRLTVL.

The V and J genes are TRBV3-1 and TRBJ1-1, with D perhaps TRBD1 (6 bases). The germline V gene encodes CDR1 LGHDT and CDR2 YNNKEL (reference sequence). The CDR3 is made up of 18 amino acids. With 4 bases removed from V and 2 bases from J, the gap between germline ends came to 23 bases. In DNA, the CDR3 is TGTGCCAGCAGCCCTAAAGCGTACTCAACAGGGTCCAACACTGAAGCTTTCTTT. Amino acids: CASSPKAYSTGSNTEAFF.